The T cell receptor (beta chain) described here comes from a study of blood T cell repertoires in COVID-19. Study context: T cells, B-cell-depleted T cells, or PBMCs supplied cDNA or gDNA.

Germline CDR1 and CDR2: LNHDA and SQIVND (reference sequence). The length of the CDR3 is 17 residues. V lost 6 bases and J lost 3; bases outside the gene matches: 10. Under the authors' procedure: Amplification of reference gene primers provided the estimated nucleated cell counts. This table comes from immunoSEQ multiplex PCR, and its TCRdb copy is limited to in-frame clones, with some not included. V, J and clone size are those of that table, while D and trimming were read from the DNA. The sample holds some 120,000 clones, roughly 88% seen once. This chain uses TRBV19 with TRBJ2-1; 11 nucleotides line up with TRBD1. Input material: peripheral blood. This sequence was found in a woman older than 75 with acute or convalescent COVID-19. The CDR3 is CASRPPTGTGGYNEQFF. For the CDR3, the DNA is TGTGCCAGTAGACCACCGACCGGGACAGGGGGCTACAATGAGCAGTTCTTC. The variable domain in full, completed from reference TRBV19 and TRBJ2-1, reads DGGITQSPKYLFRKEGQNVTLSCEQNLNHDAMYWYRQDPGQGLRLIYYSQIVNDFQKGDIAEGYSVSREKKESFPLTVTSAQKNPTAFYLCASRPPTGTGGYNEQFFGPGTRLTVL.